The rows below give T cell receptor beta chains drawn from one sample of a study of T cells expressing NK-cell markers. Following a re-call of the 5' RACE reads, TCRdb has one entry per CDR3 protein and lacks DNA. The sample holds roughly 170,000 distinct CDR3 sequences. The source material was blood T cells: a sorted CD56 or NKG2C T cell subset, CD4+ or CD8+ T cells, or bulk PBMC T cells (not recorded which). The receptor source for this set is a woman aged 18-70 years in good health. The CDR3 runs from the conserved cysteine through the conserved F or W.

TRBJ2-1,TRBV27,CASKRNSGMDEQFF
TRBJ1-2,TRBV12-3/TRBV12-4,CASSLPGSRGYTF
TRBJ2-7,TRBV12-3/TRBV12-4,CASTPGQYSYEQYF
TRBJ1-2,TRBV7-9,CASSLEGQGFGYTF
TRBJ2-5,TRBV15,CATSTPRDRGLETQYF
TRBJ2-3,TRBV7-8,CASSQGQGISADTQYF
TRBJ2-5,TRBV9,CASSPQNLLAGVETQYF
TRBJ1-1,TRBV5-1,CASTSGRGLNTEAFF
TRBJ1-1,TRBV12-3/TRBV12-4,CASSFPPQYTEAFF
TRBJ1-5,TRBV10-3,CAISETIPGQGYQPQHF
TRBJ2-2,TRBV7-3,CASSLGSTGSLGTGELFF
TRBJ2-3,TRBV20-1,CSFGLAGHDTQYF
TRBJ1-3,TRBV9,CASSVDTGWGNTIYF
TRBJ2-4,TRBV7-2,CASSSGGSQNIQYF
TRBJ2-3,TRBV30,CAWRRQGPDTQYF
TRBJ2-1,TRBV5-1,CASSPLASSSYNEQFF
TRBJ2-7,TRBV10-3,CAISEQARGDEQYF